The 10 T cell receptor beta chains presented below share a single source sample, sequenced in a study of T cell responses to AZD1222 COVID-19 vaccine. Clones were read by immunoSEQ multiplex PCR, and TCRdb kept only the in-frame ones, dropping some. The sample lists 100,000 to 150,000 clones, roughly 90% seen once, with around 10% in the top ten. The sequences come from peripheral blood, collected on day 0 of MenACWY control vaccination. All receptors come from an adult in good health.

This clone was seen more than once but under ten times. The rearrangement uses TRBV2 and TRBJ2-1; maybe TRBD1 (6 bases). Germline CDR1 reads SNHLY; CDR2 reads FYNNEI. CDR3 length: 18 amino acids. V was shortened by 4 bases and J by 0 bases, with 19 bases between the two germline ends. The CDR3 bases are TGTGCCAGCAGTGTTCGGACAGCGCTCGAGAGCTCCTACAATGAGCAGTTCTTC. Translation gives CASSVRTALESSYNEQFF.

Comment on this clone: The same CDR3 also results from other DNA sequences found in this sample. The chain combines TRBV19 with TRBJ2-1; TRBD2 agrees at 7 bases. The CDR3 spans 15 residues. The V gene's germline CDR1 is LNHDA and CDR2 SQIVND (reference sequence). V was clipped by 6 bases and J by 1 base; unmatched bases: 6. CDR3: CASSPSGSSYNEQFF. CDR3 DNA sequence: TGTGCCAGTAGCCCTAGCGGAAGTTCCTACAATGAGCAGTTCTTC.

This CDR3 is CASSQPYRGAGYNEQFF. The DNA of the CDR3 is TGCGCCAGCAGCCAACCCTACCGGGGGGCCGGCTACAATGAGCAGTTCTTC. V is TRBV4-1 and J is TRBJ2-1; D perhaps matches TRBD2 (7 bases). CDR3 length: 17 residues. V was pared by 2 bases and J by 3 bases, with 17 bases between. Germline V gives CDR1 MGHRA, CDR2 YSYEKL.

This chain connects TRBV2 to TRBJ1-5; 7 bases match TRBD1. J was trimmed by 1 base and V by 4 bases; bases with no gene match: 1. Germline V gene sequence: CDR1 SNHLY, CDR2 FYNNEI. The CDR3 totals 14 residues. This CDR3 is CASSATGSNQPQHF. The DNA of the CDR3 is TGTGCCAGCAGTGCGACAGGGAGCAATCAGCCCCAGCATTTT.

This clone showed up just once. The CDR3 DNA is TGTGCCATCAGTACCCAGCGCAGCTACAATGAGCAGTTCTTC. Its translation: CAISTQRSYNEQFF. This chain uses TRBV10-3 with TRBJ2-1; D is undetermined. Germline V CDR1 and CDR2: ENHRY, SYGVKD. Trimming removed 5 bases from V and 3 bases from J, with 11 bases in between. The CDR3 sequence is 14 residues long.

The CDR3 coding sequence is TGCGCCAGTGGCGGACAGGGTACTTACAATGAGCAGTTCTTC. Amino acids: CASGGQGTYNEQFF. This rearrangement joins TRBV5-1 to TRBJ2-1; 8 bases are a match to TRBD1. Germline V gene sequence: CDR1 SGHRS, CDR2 YFSETQ. Unmatched junction bases numbered 8, after V lost 8 bases and J lost 4 bases. This CDR3 has 14 residues.

This chain links TRBV6-5 with TRBJ1-2; D may be TRBD1 (5 bases). Germline values: CDR1 MNHEY, CDR2 SVGAGI. V lost 5 bases to trimming and J lost 7 bases, with 11 bases between them. The CDR3 is 12 residues long. The CDR3 sequence is CASSRAGGGYTF. In nucleotides, the CDR3 is TGTGCCAGCAGTCGGGCGGGGGGTGGCTACACCTTC.

J is TRBJ1-4 and V is TRBV5-8, with TRBD1 matching over 8 bases. V gave up 3 bases and J gave up 5 bases; unmatched junction bases: 6. This CDR3 has 15 amino acids. Germline V lookup: CDR1 SGHTS, CDR2 YDEGEE. The CDR3 protein is CASSSQGASNEKLFF. The CDR3 nucleotides read TGTGCCAGCAGCTCCCAGGGGGCCAGCAATGAAAAACTGTTTTTT.

The rearrangement joins TRBV30 to TRBJ1-2, with D possibly matching TRBD1 (5 bases). CDR1 GTSNPN and CDR2 SVGIG come from the germline V gene (reference sequence). This CDR3 is 12 amino acids long. Trimming pared 0 bases from V and 7 bases from J, leaving 9 bases between. The CDR3 here is CAWSVTDSGYTF. The CDR3 DNA reads TGTGCCTGGAGTGTAACCGACAGTGGCTACACCTTC.

The chain carries TRBV27 and TRBJ1-1; the D gene is possibly TRBD1 (5 bases). This CDR3 spans 12 amino acids. The germline gives CDR1 MNHEY, CDR2 SMNVEV (reference sequence). With 5 bases removed from V and 11 bases from J, the gap between germline ends came to 15 bases. The DNA of the CDR3 is TGTGCCAGCAGTACCGTTGGGGGTTTCGCTTTCTTT. It codes for CASSTVGGFAFF.